This entry is about one T cell receptor beta chain. Its antigen remains unknown. The data were produced by immunoSEQ multiplex PCR, yet TCRdb's version contains in-frame clones alone and is incomplete. The table has some 110,000 clones, about 80% seen once; the top ten hold about 9.7%. The record originates from a study of T cell responses to AZD1222 COVID-19 vaccine. Looking at the study overall: Second doses at about 4 or about 12 weeks were pooled. Study results and caveats: Spike-specific TCR breadth and depth grew following two AZD1222 doses.

V gave up 3 bases and J gave up 9 bases, with 18 bases separating them. The germline V gene encodes CDR1 MRHNA and CDR2 SNTAGT. The CDR3 consists of 14 residues. The sample was peripheral blood, taken on day 0 of AZD1222 vaccination. The chain employs TRBV6-4 and TRBJ2-7; perhaps D is TRBD1 or TRBD2 (5 bases each). The source of this sequence is an adult in good health. CDR3 DNA sequence: TGTGCCAGCAGTGAGGGACCGGATTATGGACCGCAGTACTTC. This codes for CASSEGPDYGPQYF.